These T cell receptor beta chains were read from a single sample in a study of blood T cell repertoires in COVID-19. Sequencing used immunoSEQ multiplex PCR; TCRdb keeps in-frame clones, though not all of them. The sample holds around 75,000 clones, 70% to 80% seen once. The sequenced sample was peripheral blood. The receptors stem from an elderly woman with active or convalescent COVID-19. Both conserved end residues are part of each CDR3. A D gene is named only where the DNA matches it firmly. The size of a clone is reported for some rows only, either as once, few or many, or as a class for expanded clones.

J | D | size | V | DNA | CDR3
TRBJ2-5 | TRBD1 | . | TRBV9 | TGTGCCAGCAGCCCACGGGCAGGGGGCGTACCAGGAGAGACCCAGTACTTC | CASSPRAGGVPGETQYF
TRBJ2-6 | . | . | TRBV6-5 | TGTGCCAGCAGTCGACAGGAAGGGTGGGCCAACGTCCTGACTTTC | CASSRQEGWANVLTF
TRBJ2-1 | TRBD1 | . | TRBV7-8 | TGTGCCAGCAGCCGGCGGGACAGGGGATCGGGTGAGCAGTTCTTC | CASSRRDRGSGEQFF
TRBJ2-1 | . | . | TRBV3-1/TRBV3-2 | TGTGCCAGCAGCCAATCACGGACAGTAGTTTACAATGAGCAGTTCTTC | CASSQSRTVVYNEQFF
TRBJ2-7 | . | . | TRBV15 | TGTGCCACCAGCAGAGCCACTGGAGGTTTTAGCTCCTACGAGCAGTACTTC | CATSRATGGFSSYEQYF
TRBJ1-2 | . | . | TRBV2 | TGTGCCAGCAGTGAAGCGCTTGGGGGCATCTATGGCTACACCTTC | CASSEALGGIYGYTF
TRBJ2-1 | . | . | TRBV5-1 | TGCGCCAGCAGCTTACTAGTCGGCAATGAGCAGTTCTTC | CASSLLVGNEQFF
TRBJ2-3 | TRBD2 | medium-sized | TRBV5-1 | TGCGCCAGCAGCTTGACTAGCGGGAGTTCAGATACGCAGTATTTT | CASSLTSGSSDTQYF
TRBJ2-7 | . | . | TRBV18 | TGTGCCAGCTCACCACGAGCCGGTATGCTTCACGAGCAGTACTTC | CASSPRAGMLHEQYF
TRBJ2-1 | . | once | TRBV5-6 | TGTGCCAGCAGCTTGGGGGCACTAGCTTTCAATGAGCAGTTCTTC | CASSLGALAFNEQFF
TRBJ2-7 | . | few | TRBV6-5 | TGTGCCAGCAGTTGGGGGGACAGCGAGCAGTACTTC | CASSWGDSEQYF
TRBJ1-5 | TRBD1 | . | TRBV6-2/TRBV6-3 | TGTGCCAGCAGTATGGGACAGGGAGTGGAGAGTCTGGGTCAGCCCCAGCATTTT | CASSMGQGVESLGQPQHF
TRBJ1-1 | . | . | TRBV6-2/TRBV6-3 | TGTGCCAGCAGCCAAAACCTTCAGGCAGGGGCTGAAGCTTTCTTT | CASSQNLQAGAEAFF
TRBJ1-1 | . | . | TRBV5-1 | TGCGCCAGCAGCTCACAGGTGACGAACACTGAAGCTTTCTTT | CASSSQVTNTEAFF
TRBJ1-5 | . | . | TRBV4-3 | TGCGCCAGCAGCCCAGGAGGGTATAGCAATCAGCCCCAGCATTTT | CASSPGGYSNQPQHF
TRBJ2-1 | . | medium-sized | TRBV19 | TGTGCCAGTAGTATTGGTAGATCGTCCTACAATGAGCAGTTCTTC | CASSIGRSSYNEQFF
TRBJ2-4 | TRBD1 | . | TRBV28 | TGTGCCAGCAGTGTACAGGGGGCCAAAAACATTCAGTACTTC | CASSVQGAKNIQYF
TRBJ2-3 | TRBD1 | . | TRBV11-2 | TGTGCCAGCATTCGGGACAGGGCGAGCACAGATACGCAGTATTTT | CASIRDRASTDTQYF
TRBJ2-5 | TRBD2 | few | TRBV5-4 | TGTGCCAGCAGTTCAGACCCTAGCGGATGGGGGGAGACCCAGTACTTC | CASSSDPSGWGETQYF
TRBJ1-1 | . | . | TRBV5-1 | TGCGCCAGCAGCCTTAAGCGGTTGGATGGTGAAGCTTTCTTT | CASSLKRLDGEAFF
TRBJ2-5 | . | . | TRBV7-8 | TGTGCCAGCAGCTTAGCCCTAACGATGAGATCGGAGACCCAGTACTTC | CASSLALTMRSETQYF
TRBJ1-6 | TRBD1 | . | TRBV5-1 | TGCGCCAGCAGACCCGGGACAGGGGTTTCACCCCTCCACTTT | CASRPGTGVSPLHF
TRBJ1-2 | . | . | TRBV6-5 | TGTGCCAGCAGTCGTCCCGGGGTCTATGGCTACACCTTC | CASSRPGVYGYTF
TRBJ2-3 | TRBD2 | once | TRBV11-2 | TGTGCCAGCAGCAAGGGACTAGCGGGAGCCCCCGATACGCAGTATTTT | CASSKGLAGAPDTQYF